This is a list of T cell receptor beta chains from one sample in a study of T cell responses to AZD1222 COVID-19 vaccine. The repertoire was sequenced with immunoSEQ multiplex PCR; TCRdb's copy has only in-frame clones and lacks some. This table has about 70,000 clones, about 85% appearing once. The material was peripheral blood, obtained on day 0 of AZD1222 vaccination. The receptors stem from an adult in good health. The CDR3 runs from the conserved cysteine through the conserved F or W. The D gene is left open where the match is weak. Part of the rows lack a size; the others show once, few, many or a class for expanded clones.

. TRBJ2-3 . TRBV27 TGTGCCAGCAGACCAGGGGGACTATACACAGATACGCAGTATTTT CASRPGGLYTDTQYF
. TRBJ2-2 . TRBV6-1 TGTGCCAGCAGTGAAACCTATCCGACGGCGTGGAACACCGGGGAGCTGTTTTTT CASSETYPTAWNTGELFF
. TRBJ1-1 . TRBV5-4 TGTGCCAGCAGCTTGGGAAGTCCGGGAGTGAACACTGAAGCTTTCTTT CASSLGSPGVNTEAFF
. TRBJ2-4 . TRBV29-1 TGCAGCGTTGTTAGGAACATTCAGTACTTC CSVVRNIQYF
. TRBJ2-1 . TRBV19 TGTGCCAGTAGTCCCCCGATCAGCTCCTACAATGAGCAGTTCTTC CASSPPISSYNEQFF
. TRBJ2-1 TRBD2 TRBV4-2 TGTGCCAGCAGCCCGGGGGGTTACAATGAGCAGTTCTTC CASSPGGYNEQFF
. TRBJ2-3 TRBD1 TRBV19 TGTGCCAGTATCCCCCGGACAGGGGCGAGAGATACGCAGTATTTT CASIPRTGARDTQYF
. TRBJ1-2 . TRBV19 TGTGCCAGTAGTCCTACAGGGCGGAACTATGGCTACACCTTC CASSPTGRNYGYTF
. TRBJ2-2 . TRBV15 TGTGCCACCAGCAGAGAGCTAATAAGGGCCGCCTCGGACACCGGGGAGCTGTTTTTT CATSRELIRAASDTGELFF
. TRBJ2-2 TRBD2 TRBV6-2/TRBV6-3 TGTGCCAGCAGTTCGGGACTAGCTGTGGGGGAGCTGTTTTTT CASSSGLAVGELFF
. TRBJ1-2 . TRBV5-8 TGTGCCAGCAGTCAGGGCTATGGCTACACCTTC CASSQGYGYTF
. TRBJ1-2 . TRBV27 TGTGCCAGCTCGCTAAAAGGAGGCGGCTACACCTTC CASSLKGGGYTF
. TRBJ2-1 . TRBV5-8 TGTGCCAGCAGCTTGTTTGGCTACAATGAGCAGTTCTTC CASSLFGYNEQFF
few TRBJ2-3 . TRBV27 TGTGCCAGCAGTATCCCTCCGGATACGCAGTATTTT CASSIPPDTQYF
. TRBJ1-5 . TRBV6-6 TGTGCCAGCAGGAATGCGGGGGAGGGCCAGCCCCAGCATTTT CASRNAGEGQPQHF
. TRBJ2-7 . TRBV18 TGTGCCAGCTCACCCCGGGACACTTCCTACGAGCAGTACTTC CASSPRDTSYEQYF
. TRBJ1-1 TRBD1 TRBV6-6 TGTGCCAGCAGTACTCCGGGACAGGACACTGAAGCTTTCTTT CASSTPGQDTEAFF
. TRBJ2-3 . TRBV7-9 TGTGCCAGCAGTTTACAGACGCAGGATACGCAGTATTTT CASSLQTQDTQYF
once TRBJ1-1 . TRBV12-3/TRBV12-4 TGTGCCAGCAGTTTGGGGACAGAAGCTTTCTTT CASSLGTEAFF
. TRBJ1-2 TRBD1 TRBV6-5 TGTGCCAGCAGTACTCAGGGGGGCAAATATGGCTACACCTTC CASSTQGGKYGYTF
. TRBJ2-2 . TRBV19 TGTGCCAGTAGTATACACAGAGACACCGGGGAGCTGTTTTTT CASSIHRDTGELFF
. TRBJ1-6 . TRBV9 TGTGCCAGCAGCCTCGCATTCGCTGGGAATTCACCCCTCCACTTT CASSLAFAGNSPLHF
. TRBJ1-6 . TRBV5-5 TGTGCCAGCAGCCTCGACAACGTGGGTTCACCCCTCCACTTT CASSLDNVGSPLHF
. TRBJ2-6 . TRBV5-1 TGCGCCAGCGGAGGGGGGACTGGGGCCAACGTCCTGACTTTC CASGGGTGANVLTF
. TRBJ1-1 . TRBV27 TGTGCCAGCAGTTGGCGGATGAACACTGAAGCTTTCTTT CASSWRMNTEAFF